The T cell receptor beta chain described here comes from a study of blood T cells in healthy people across ages. At the level of the study: Per every two T cells, about one barcoded beta molecule was captured by template switching.

V gave up 5 bases and J gave up 1 base, with 8 bases separating them. Germline V gives CDR1 SEHNR, CDR2 FQNEAQ (reference sequence). This CDR3 is 13 amino acids long. Healthy Caucasian individuals from Russia aged roughly 6 to 90 served as donors. Using a J-beta primer mix together with a sample-barcoded 5' primer, a second PCR was run for about 6 to 11 cycles. TCRdb analysed the 5' RACE reads with MiXCR anew, one entry per CDR3 protein. The sample has 1.5 million to 2 million distinct CDR3 sequences, 28% seen once. Sequencing input: blood. This rearrangement joins TRBV7-9 to TRBJ1-2; D may be TRBD1 (5 bases). The sequence was collected from a woman aged 25 to 45 in good health. CDR3 region: CASSIRGNYGYTF. DNA of the CDR3: TGTGCCAGCAGCATAAGGGGTAACTATGGCTACACCTTC.